This paragraph reports one T cell receptor (beta chain). Assay used: immunoSEQ multiplex PCR; TCRdb lists only in-frame clones, some missing. The sample has about 88,000 clones, about 90% seen once. These data originate in a study of T cells after somatic rescue of genetic block. Germline-derived CDR1 and CDR2 are SNHLY and FYNNEI. The CDR3 loop spans 14 amino acids. V dropped 8 bases and J dropped 6; count of bases not matched to a gene: 7. Sequenced sample: peripheral blood mononuclear cells (PBMCs). The sequence was obtained from a woman younger than 35. The chain has TRBV2 and TRBJ1-2, with TRBD1 identical over 12 bases. The CDR3 coding sequence is TGTGCCAGCGGGTTGGGACAGGGGGCAAATGGCTACACCTTC. This sequence encodes CASGLGQGANGYTF. The whole variable domain, filled in from reference TRBV2 and TRBJ1-2, reads EPEVTQTPSHQVTQMGQEVILRCVPISNHLYFYWYRQILGQKVEFLVSFYNNEISEKSEIFDDQFSVERPDGSNFTLKIRSTKLEDSAMYFCASGLGQGANGYTFGSGTRLTVV.